The source of this T cell receptor (beta chain) is a study of human T cells and chemical hapten exposure. Study-wide context: There were per-sample TCR yield variations, arising mainly from small pooled library volume differences.

The time point: healthy volunteer bleed at 6 weeks. Unfractionated whole blood was the source from which total RNA was extracted. This CDR3 is 15 amino acids long. The germline V gene has CDR1 MGHRA and CDR2 YSYEKL. V was shortened by 6 bases and J by 5 bases, with 14 bases between the two germline ends. Study observations and caveats: TCRs whose frequency exceeded 1 in 1000 remained the same following DPC sensitization.

This clonotype has only a few counts. Its specificity is not known. In the library, unique molecular identifiers were attached to individual cDNA molecules. Authors' data handling: Samples held a median of 95,638 TCRs, range about 20,000–690,600. TCRdb re-called the RACE reads with MiXCR, one entry per CDR3 protein. For this entry, the V and J calls and clone size follow TCRdb and not the study's own pipeline. The repertoire includes approximately 84,000 distinct CDR3 sequences, 7% to 9% of them detected once, and over 1.5% sits in the top ten. Sequencing used whole blood. This TCR derives from a male donor in good health. Some clones in this sample may be carry-over from other donors' samples. V and J are TRBV4-1 and TRBJ1-6; TRBD1 might be the D (6 bases). Here the CDR3 DNA reads TGCGCCAGCAGGAAAATCTGGACAGATAATTCACCCCTCCACTTT. Translated, it gives CASRKIWTDNSPLHF.